This TCR beta chain was identified in a study of shared clonotypes between healthy human individuals. The study, taken as a whole, reports: Naive subsets generally exceeded memory subsets in estimated richness. Owing to a small donor count, the genetic and exposure-history diversity represented was limited.

Some clones are missing from TCRdb's copy, which holds only in-frame ones; the method was immunoSEQ multiplex PCR. Here the sample spans approximately 1.5 million clones, just under 99% being singletons. The germline V and J ends were trimmed by 4 bases and 1 base, with 10 bases remaining between them. Germline V gene sequence: CDR1 KGHSH, CDR2 LQKENI. This CDR3 is built from 14 residues. With regard to this clone: Its target is not known.

The genes are TRBV18 and TRBJ1-1; maybe TRBD1 (5 bases). The receptor was derived from a man aged 30 to 39 in good health. Source material: naive CD4+ T cells sorted from blood. Specified subset: CD45RA+ positively selected. The CDR3 here is CASSLSDTNTEAFF. The CDR3 nucleotides read TGTGCCAGCTCACTTTCGGACACGAACACTGAAGCTTTCTTT.